Below, 10 T cell receptor beta chains from the same sample are listed, as sequenced in a study of OX40 agonist ivuxolimab in advanced cancers. Repertoires were generated with immunoSEQ multiplex PCR, while TCRdb's copy carries only in-frame clones and drops some. The data hold roughly 100,000 clones, with approximately 87% observed a single time. The sample here was CD4+ or CD8+ T cells sorted from blood, taken in a trial of the OX40 agonist ivuxolimab. These receptors were collected from an adult with an advanced solid tumor such as melanoma, head and neck, liver or kidney cancer.

The rearrangement links TRBV11-2 to TRBJ1-2; D is unclear. Germline V lookup: CDR1 SGHAT, CDR2 FQNNGV. Between the trimmed V and J ends, which lost 5 bases and 10 bases, there was a span of 14 bases. The CDR3 loop spans 12 amino acids. CDR3 bases: TGTGCCAGCAGCCGTTCGGGGAGTTCCTACACCTTC. This sequence encodes CASSRSGSSYTF.

The chain is built from TRBV7-8 and TRBJ1-5; D is unclear. The CDR3 sequence is 16 residues long. The germline V gene encodes CDR1 SGHVS and CDR2 FQNEAQ. The ends were cut back, 0 bases at V and 1 base at J, with 10 bases in the middle. The CDR3 bases are TGTGCCAGCAGCTTAGCACCCGAACCAAGCAATCAGCCCCAGCATTTT. Its translation: CASSLAPEPSNQPQHF.

This chain uses TRBV20-1 with TRBJ2-7; 7 bases fit TRBD2. The CDR3 totals 11 residues. Germline CDR1 DFQATT, CDR2 SNEGSKA (reference sequence). The trim removed 3 bases at V and 9 bases at J, leaving 5 bases unmatched. The CDR3 is CSARTSFGQYF. CDR3 nucleotide sequence: TGCAGTGCTAGGACTAGCTTTGGGCAGTACTTC.

In this sample, this clone turned up a few times. V and J are TRBV6-5 and TRBJ1-5; D is possibly TRBD1 (6 bases). Germline values: CDR1 MNHEY, CDR2 SVGAGI. The V and J ends lost 6 bases and 5 bases respectively, with 11 bases between them. The CDR3 sequence is 13 residues long. The CDR3 region has the DNA TGTGCCAGCAGCCCAGGGGTCCATCAGCCCCAGCATTTT. This gives the protein CASSPGVHQPQHF.

The sample holds one count of this clone. The chain employs TRBV7-2 and TRBJ2-7, with no clear D. CDR3 length equals 14 residues. The V end lost 3 bases, the J end lost 1 base, and 10 bases lay between the germline ends. Germline V gene sequence: CDR1 SGHTA, CDR2 FQGNSA. The CDR3 is CASSFGPGSYEQYF. CDR3 DNA: TGTGCCAGCAGCTTTGGCCCTGGGTCCTACGAGCAGTACTTC.

The rearrangement uses TRBV7-2 and TRBJ1-2; weak D call: TRBD1 (6 bases). Trimming removed 0 bases at V and 7 bases at J, with 12 bases between. This CDR3 is 14 amino acids long. Per the germline V gene, CDR1 is SGHTA and CDR2 is FQGNSA. The CDR3 sequence is CASSLAGQQFGYTF. The CDR3, as DNA: TGTGCCAGCAGCTTAGCGGGACAACAGTTTGGCTACACCTTC.

This CDR3 is CASSPPNTGELFF. The CDR3 DNA sequence: TGTGCCAGCTCACCACCGAACACCGGGGAGCTGTTTTTT. This rearrangement joins TRBV18 to TRBJ2-2; D uncertain. Germline values: CDR1 KGHSH, CDR2 LQKENI. The CDR3 consists of 13 residues. The V gene lost 0 bases and the J gene lost 1 base, with 0 bases spanning the gap. Looking up the rest from reference TRBV18 and TRBJ2-2 gives the full variable domain: NAGVMQNPRHLVRRRGQEARLRCSPMKGHSHVYWYRQLPEEGLKFMVYLQKENIIDESGMPKERFSAEFPKEGPSILRIQQVVRGDSAAYFCASSPPNTGELFFGEGSRLTVL.

This chain links TRBV4-3 with TRBJ2-7; 7 nucleotides match TRBD2. V trimming: 1 base; J trimming: 0 bases; junction bases outside the gene matches: 12. Germline loops: CDR1 LGHNA, CDR2 YSLEER. CDR3 length equals 18 residues. The DNA for the CDR3 is TGCGCCAGCAGCCAAGGGGCGGGGAGGGGCTTTCGCTCCTACGAGCAGTACTTC. Translation gives CASSQGAGRGFRSYEQYF.

The CDR3 DNA sequence: TGTGCCAGCAGGCTGGGGATGAACTATGGCTACACCTTC. Protein: CASRLGMNYGYTF. V is TRBV2 and J is TRBJ1-2; D is unresolved. Trimming stripped 6 bases from V and 2 bases from J, with 10 bases between. The CDR3 runs 13 residues. CDR1 SNHLY and CDR2 FYNNEI come from the germline V gene.

The chain recombines TRBV6-1 with TRBJ1-6; D gene unclear. This CDR3 has 13 amino acids. Germline V gene lookup returns CDR1 MNHNS and CDR2 SASEGT. Trimming removed 2 bases from V and 8 bases from J, with 7 bases in between. The CDR3, as DNA: TGTGCCAGCAGTGAATACGAGGATTCACCCCTCCACTTT. It encodes CASSEYEDSPLHF.